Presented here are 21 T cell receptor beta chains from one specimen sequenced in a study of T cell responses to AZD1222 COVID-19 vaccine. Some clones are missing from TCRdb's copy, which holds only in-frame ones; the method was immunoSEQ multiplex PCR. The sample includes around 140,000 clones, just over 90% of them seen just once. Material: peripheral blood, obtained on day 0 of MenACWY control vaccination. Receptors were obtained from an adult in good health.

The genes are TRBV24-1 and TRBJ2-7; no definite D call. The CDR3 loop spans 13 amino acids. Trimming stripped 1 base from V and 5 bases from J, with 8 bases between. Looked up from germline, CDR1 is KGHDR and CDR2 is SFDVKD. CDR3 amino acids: CATSDFGSHEQYF. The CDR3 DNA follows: TGTGCCACCAGTGATTTTGGCAGCCACGAGCAGTACTTC.

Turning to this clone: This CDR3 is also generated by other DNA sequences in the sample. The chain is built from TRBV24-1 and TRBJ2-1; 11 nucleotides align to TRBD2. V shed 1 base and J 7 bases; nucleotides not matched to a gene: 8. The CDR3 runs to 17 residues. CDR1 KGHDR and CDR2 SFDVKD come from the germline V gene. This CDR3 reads CATSDFQLAGGRNEQFF. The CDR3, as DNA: TGTGCCACCAGTGATTTTCAGCTAGCGGGGGGTCGGAATGAGCAGTTCTTC.

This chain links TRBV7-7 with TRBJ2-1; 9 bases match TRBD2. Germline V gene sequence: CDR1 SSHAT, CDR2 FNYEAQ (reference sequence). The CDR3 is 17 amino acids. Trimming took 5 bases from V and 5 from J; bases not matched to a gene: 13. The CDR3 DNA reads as TGTGCCAGCAGCCCCGGCCCCCAGCGGGGGGCGGACAATGAGCAGTTCTTC. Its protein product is CASSPGPQRGADNEQFF.

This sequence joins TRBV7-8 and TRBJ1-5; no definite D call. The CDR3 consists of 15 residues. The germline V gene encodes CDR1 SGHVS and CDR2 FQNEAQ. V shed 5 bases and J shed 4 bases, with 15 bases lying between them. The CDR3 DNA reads TGTGCCAGCAGCCGAGCCCCGGGCGGAAATCAGCCCCAGCATTTT. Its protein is CASSRAPGGNQPQHF.

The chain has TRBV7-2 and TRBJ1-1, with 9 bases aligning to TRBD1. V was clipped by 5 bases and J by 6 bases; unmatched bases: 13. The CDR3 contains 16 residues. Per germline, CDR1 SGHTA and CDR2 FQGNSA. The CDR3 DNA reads TGTGCCAGCAGCCATGGACAGGGGAAACAATTGTCTGAAGCTTTCTTT. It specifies CASSHGQGKQLSEAFF.

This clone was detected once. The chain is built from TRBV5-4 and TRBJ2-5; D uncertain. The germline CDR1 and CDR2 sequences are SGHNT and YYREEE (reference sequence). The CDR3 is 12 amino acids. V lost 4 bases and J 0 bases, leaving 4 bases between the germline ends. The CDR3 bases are TGTGCCAGCAGCGGGTACCAAGAGACCCAGTACTTC. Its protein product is CASSGYQETQYF.

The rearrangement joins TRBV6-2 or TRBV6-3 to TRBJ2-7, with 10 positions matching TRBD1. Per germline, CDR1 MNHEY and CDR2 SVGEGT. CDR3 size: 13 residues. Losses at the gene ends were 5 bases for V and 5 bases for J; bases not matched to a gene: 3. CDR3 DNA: TGTGCCAGCAGTGGACAGGGGGTTAACGAGCAGTACTTC. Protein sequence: CASSGQGVNEQYF.

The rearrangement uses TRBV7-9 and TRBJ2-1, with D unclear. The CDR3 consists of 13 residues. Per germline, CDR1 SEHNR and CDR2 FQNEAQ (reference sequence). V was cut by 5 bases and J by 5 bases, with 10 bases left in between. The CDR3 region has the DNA TGTGCCAGCAGCCTCGCCCTAAACAATGAGCAGTTCTTC. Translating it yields CASSLALNNEQFF.

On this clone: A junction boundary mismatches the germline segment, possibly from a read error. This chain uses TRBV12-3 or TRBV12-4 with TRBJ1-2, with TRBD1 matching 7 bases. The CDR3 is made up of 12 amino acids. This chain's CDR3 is CATSTGVGGYTF. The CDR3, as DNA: TGTGCCACCAGTACAGGGGTGGGTGGCTACACCTTC.

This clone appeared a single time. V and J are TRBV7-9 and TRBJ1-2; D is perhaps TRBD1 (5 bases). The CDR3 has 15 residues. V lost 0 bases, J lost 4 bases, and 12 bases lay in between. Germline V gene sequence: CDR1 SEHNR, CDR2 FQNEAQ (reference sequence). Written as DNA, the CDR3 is TGTGCCAGCAGCTTAGCTGGAGGGACCTCCTATGGCTACACCTTC. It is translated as CASSLAGGTSYGYTF.

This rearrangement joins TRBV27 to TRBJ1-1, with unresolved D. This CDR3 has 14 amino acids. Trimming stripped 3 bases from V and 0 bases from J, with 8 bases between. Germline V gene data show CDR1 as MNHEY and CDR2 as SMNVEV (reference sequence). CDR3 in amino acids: CASSFGGMNTEAFF. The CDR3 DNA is TGTGCCAGCAGTTTTGGCGGGATGAACACTGAAGCTTTCTTT.

CDR3 sequence: CASSPLQGLAGNTIYF. CDR3 nucleotide sequence: TGTGCCAGCAGCCCTCTACAGGGACTAGCTGGAAACACCATATATTTT. This chain links TRBV9 with TRBJ1-3, with D possibly matching TRBD1 (6 bases). Trimming cost V 4 bases and J 2 bases, with 16 bases left between them. The germline CDR1 and CDR2 sequences are SGDLS and YYNGEE. CDR3 size: 16 residues.

The CDR3 is CASRVVVAGSLETQYF. Here the CDR3 DNA reads TGTGCCAGCCGGGTTGTGGTAGCGGGAAGTTTGGAGACCCAGTACTTC. The chain links TRBV28 to TRBJ2-5; 8 bases align to TRBD2. Germline V gene data show CDR1 as MDHEN and CDR2 as SYDVKM. The V segment lost 8 bases and the J segment 5 bases; nucleotides outside the gene matches: 16. The CDR3 sequence is 16 residues long. The full variable domain, rest sourced from reference TRBV28 and TRBJ2-5, is DVKVTQSSRYLVKRTGEKVFLECVQDMDHENMFWYRQDPGLGLRLIYFSYDVKMKEKGDIPEGYSVSREKKERFSLILESASTNQTSMYLCASRVVVAGSLETQYFGPGTRLLVL.

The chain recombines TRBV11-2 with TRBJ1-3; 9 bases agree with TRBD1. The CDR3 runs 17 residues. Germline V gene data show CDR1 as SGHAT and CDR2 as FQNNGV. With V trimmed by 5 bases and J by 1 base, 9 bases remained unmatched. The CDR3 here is CASSTTHRGLSGNTIYF. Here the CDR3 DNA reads TGTGCCAGCAGCACAACACACAGGGGGCTGTCTGGAAACACCATATATTTT.

DNA of the CDR3: TGTGCCAGCAGCTTAGAGGAGTACGAGCAGTACTTC. Its protein is CASSLEEYEQYF. The chain uses TRBV11-3 and TRBJ2-7, with D uncertain. CDR1 is SGHNT, CDR2 YENEEA, per germline. The CDR3 covers 12 residues. V was pared by 0 bases and J by 4 bases, with 4 bases between.

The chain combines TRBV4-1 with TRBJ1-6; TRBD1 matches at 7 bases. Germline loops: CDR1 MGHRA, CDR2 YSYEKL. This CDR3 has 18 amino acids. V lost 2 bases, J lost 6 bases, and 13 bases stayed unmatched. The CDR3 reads CASSQSSGQDRANSPLHF. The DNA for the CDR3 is TGCGCCAGCAGCCAATCGTCCGGTCAAGACAGGGCTAATTCACCCCTCCACTTT.

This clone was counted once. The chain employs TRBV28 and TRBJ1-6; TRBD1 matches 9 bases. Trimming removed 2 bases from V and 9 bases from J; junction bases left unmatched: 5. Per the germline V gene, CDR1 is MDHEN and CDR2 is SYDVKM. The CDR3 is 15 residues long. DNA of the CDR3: TGTGCCAGCAGTTTAATGACAGGGGGTGGTTCACCCCTCCACTTT. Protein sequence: CASSLMTGGGSPLHF.

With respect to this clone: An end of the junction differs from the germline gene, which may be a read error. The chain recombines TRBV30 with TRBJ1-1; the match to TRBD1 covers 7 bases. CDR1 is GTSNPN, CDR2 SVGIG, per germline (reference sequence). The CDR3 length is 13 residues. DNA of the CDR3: TGTGCCTGGAGTCAGGACAGGACAACTGTAGCTTTCTTT. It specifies CAWSQDRTTVAFF.

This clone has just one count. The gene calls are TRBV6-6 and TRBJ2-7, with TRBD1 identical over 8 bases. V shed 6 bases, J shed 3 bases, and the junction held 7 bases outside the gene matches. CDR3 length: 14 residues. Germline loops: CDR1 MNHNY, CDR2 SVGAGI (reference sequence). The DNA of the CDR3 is TGTGCCAGCAGCGCCACAGGGGGTTACTACGAGCAGTACTTC. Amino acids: CASSATGGYYEQYF.

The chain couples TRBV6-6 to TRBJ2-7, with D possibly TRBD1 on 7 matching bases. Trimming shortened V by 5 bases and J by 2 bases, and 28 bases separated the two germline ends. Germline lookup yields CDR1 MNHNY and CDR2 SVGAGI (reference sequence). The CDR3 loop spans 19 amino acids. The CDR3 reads CASSHAGTAPYPHPYEQYF. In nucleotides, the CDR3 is TGTGCCAGCAGTCACGCGGGGACAGCACCATATCCTCATCCCTACGAGCAGTACTTC.

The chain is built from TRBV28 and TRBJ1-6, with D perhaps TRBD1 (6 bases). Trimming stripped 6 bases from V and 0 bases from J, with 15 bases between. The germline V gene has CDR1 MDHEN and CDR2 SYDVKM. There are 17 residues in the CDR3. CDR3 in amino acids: CASREDSPSSYNSPLHF. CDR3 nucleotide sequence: TGTGCCAGCAGAGAGGACAGTCCGAGCTCCTATAATTCACCCCTCCACTTT.